Given below is one T cell receptor (beta chain) in context. How the authors handled the data: Scientists estimated how many nucleated cells there were by amplifying reference gene primers. Data came from immunoSEQ multiplex PCR; TCRdb stores just in-frame clones and leaves some out. For V, J and clone size, that table is used; D and trimming come from the DNA. This table has roughly 200,000 clones, approximately 80% appearing once. The data derive from a study of blood T cell repertoires in COVID-19. Study information: Sites in the United States, Italy and Spain provided acute and convalescent COVID-19 samples. In each case, the material was cDNA or gDNA derived from T cells, B-cell-depleted T cells, or PBMCs.

This TCR derives from a woman of 80 years or more with active or convalescent COVID-19. The source material was peripheral blood.

CDR3 protein: CASSLIGTTEETQYF. CDR3 sequence (DNA): TGCGCCAGCAGCTTGATCGGGACTACGGAAGAGACCCAGTACTTC. The rearrangement links TRBV5-1 to TRBJ2-5; 7 nucleotides agree with TRBD2. Germline CDR1 SGHRS, CDR2 YFSETQ. The CDR3 covers 15 residues. Germline trimming cut 1 base from V and 3 bases from J; bases unmatched to any gene: 6.